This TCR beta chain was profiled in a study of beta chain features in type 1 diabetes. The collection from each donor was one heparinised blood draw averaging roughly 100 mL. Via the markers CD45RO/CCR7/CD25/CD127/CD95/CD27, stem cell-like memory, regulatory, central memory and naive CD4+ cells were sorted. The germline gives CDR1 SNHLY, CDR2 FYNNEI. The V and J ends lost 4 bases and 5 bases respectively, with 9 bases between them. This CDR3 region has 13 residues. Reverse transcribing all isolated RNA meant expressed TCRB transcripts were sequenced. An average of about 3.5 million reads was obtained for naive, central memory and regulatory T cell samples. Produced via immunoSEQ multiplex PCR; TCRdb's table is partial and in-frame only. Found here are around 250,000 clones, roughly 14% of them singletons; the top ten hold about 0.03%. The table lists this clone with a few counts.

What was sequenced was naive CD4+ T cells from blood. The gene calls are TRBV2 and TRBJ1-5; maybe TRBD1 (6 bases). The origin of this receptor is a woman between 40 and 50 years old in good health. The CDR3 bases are TGTGCCAGCAGTGGTCAGGGGCATCAGCCCCAGCATTTT. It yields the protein CASSGQGHQPQHF.